This TCR beta chain was obtained from a study of blood T cells in healthy people across ages. For the study at large: Per two T cells, about one barcoded beta molecule was captured through template switching.

This clonotype has a handful of counts. The antigen is unknown. The CDR3 is 11 residues long. V lost 6 bases and J 7 bases, leaving 6 bases between the germline ends. The V gene's germline CDR1 is MGHDK and CDR2 SYGVNS. Overall study findings and caveats: Shifts in expanded clonotypes may have been confounded by donor CMV status, which was unknown.

Combining a sample-barcoded 5' primer with a J-beta primer mix, a second PCR ran for roughly 7 to 12 cycles. Each CDR3 protein gets one entry after TCRdb re-called the 5' RACE reads with MiXCR. The table shows approximately 1,000,000 distinct CDR3 sequences, with 40% to 55% occurring only once. This chain uses TRBV25-1 with TRBJ1-4; D is unclear. Sequenced material: blood. The clonotype comes from an older woman in good health. The CDR3 reads CASREGEKLFF. As DNA, the CDR3 is TGTGCCAGCAGGGAGGGTGAAAAACTGTTTTTT.